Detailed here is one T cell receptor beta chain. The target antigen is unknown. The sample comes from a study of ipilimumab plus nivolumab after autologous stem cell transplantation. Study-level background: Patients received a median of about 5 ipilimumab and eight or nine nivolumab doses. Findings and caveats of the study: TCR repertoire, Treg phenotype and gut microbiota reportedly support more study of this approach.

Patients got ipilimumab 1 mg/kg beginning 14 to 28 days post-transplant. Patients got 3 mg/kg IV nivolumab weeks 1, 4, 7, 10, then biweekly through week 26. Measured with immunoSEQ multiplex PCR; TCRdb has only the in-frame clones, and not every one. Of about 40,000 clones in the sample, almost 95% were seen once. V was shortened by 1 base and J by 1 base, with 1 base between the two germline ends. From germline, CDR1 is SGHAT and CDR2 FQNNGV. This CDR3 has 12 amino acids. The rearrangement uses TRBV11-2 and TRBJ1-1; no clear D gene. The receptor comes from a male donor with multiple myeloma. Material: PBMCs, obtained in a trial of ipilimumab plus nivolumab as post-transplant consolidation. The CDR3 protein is CASSLANTEAFF. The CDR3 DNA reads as TGTGCCAGCAGCTTAGCGAACACTGAAGCTTTCTTT.